The 6 T cell receptor beta chains reported below all come from one sample, sequenced in a study of shared clonotypes between healthy human individuals. CD45RO-negative CD8 cells positively selected for CCR7 made up the naive population, which excluded terminally differentiated effector memory CD45RA+ cells. Some clones are missing from TCRdb's copy, which holds only in-frame ones; the method was immunoSEQ multiplex PCR. This sample carries more than 2 million clones, about 94% of them seen once, and the ten largest clones take more than 0.95%. Sequencing was carried out using naive CD8+ T cells sorted from blood. The source is a man between 18 and 29 years old in good health.

This sequence joins TRBV28 and TRBJ1-3; no clear D gene. In germline, CDR1 is MDHEN, CDR2 SYDVKM. The CDR3 has 12 amino acids. V was trimmed by 10 bases and J by 0 bases, leaving 7 bases between them. The CDR3 coding sequence is TGTGCCACCCGTAGCTCTGGAAACACCATATATTTT. Translated: CATRSSGNTIYF.

The chain employs TRBV28 and TRBJ1-2; perhaps TRBD1 as D (6 bases). The CDR3 runs 16 residues. Germline values: CDR1 MDHEN, CDR2 SYDVKM. Trimming shortened V by 5 bases and J by 4 bases, and 20 bases separated the two germline ends. CDR3 nucleotide sequence: TGTGCCAGCAGTGAATCCGGGACATCCCTTAGCTATGGCTACACCTTC. Protein product: CASSESGTSLSYGYTF.

In regard to this clone: The sample carries other DNA sequences with the same CDR3. The chain combines TRBV6-5 with TRBJ2-1; TRBD1 matches at 9 bases. The ends lost 0 bases at V and 6 bases at J; junction bases unmatched: 0. This CDR3 comprises 14 residues. CDR1 and CDR2 (germline): MNHEY, SVGAGI. CDR3 sequence reads: CASSYSGQGNEQFF. In nucleotides, the CDR3 is TGTGCCAGCAGTTACTCGGGACAGGGCAATGAGCAGTTCTTC.

The rearrangement links TRBV6-1 to TRBJ1-2; 8 bases agree with TRBD1. In germline, CDR1 is MNHNS, CDR2 SASEGT. The CDR3 sequence is 13 residues long. The ends lost 5 bases at V and 7 bases at J; junction bases unmatched: 6. The CDR3: CASSLDRAGGYTF. CDR3 nucleotides: TGTGCCAGCAGTCTGGACAGGGCGGGTGGCTACACCTTC.

The gene calls are TRBV5-8 and TRBJ1-5, with D unclear. CDR3 size: 14 residues. Trimming cost V 3 bases and J 0 bases, with 7 bases left between them. Germline CDR1 SGHTS, CDR2 YDEGEE. This CDR3 reads CASSYQDSNQPQHF. The DNA of the CDR3 is TGTGCCAGCAGCTATCAGGATAGCAATCAGCCCCAGCATTTT.

The chain joins TRBV13 to TRBJ2-3; the D is unclear. V dropped 3 bases and J dropped 5 bases, with 9 bases sitting between them. Germline CDR1 reads PRHDT; CDR2 reads FYEKMQ (reference sequence). This CDR3 spans 13 amino acids. The CDR3 DNA is TGTGCCAGCAGCTTCCCCTTGGGAGATACGCAGTATTTT. Translated: CASSFPLGDTQYF.